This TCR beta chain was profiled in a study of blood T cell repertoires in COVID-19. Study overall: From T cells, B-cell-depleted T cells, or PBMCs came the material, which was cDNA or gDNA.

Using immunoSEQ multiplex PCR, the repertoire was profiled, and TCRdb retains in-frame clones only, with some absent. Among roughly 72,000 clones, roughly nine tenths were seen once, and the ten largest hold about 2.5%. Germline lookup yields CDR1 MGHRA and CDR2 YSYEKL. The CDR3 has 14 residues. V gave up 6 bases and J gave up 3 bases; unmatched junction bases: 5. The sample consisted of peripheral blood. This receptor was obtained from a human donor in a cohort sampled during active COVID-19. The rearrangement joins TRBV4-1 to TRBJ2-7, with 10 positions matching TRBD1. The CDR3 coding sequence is TGCGCCAGCAGTTCCGGGACAGGGGTCTACGAGCAGTACTTC. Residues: CASSSGTGVYEQYF.